This TCR beta chain was found in a study of blood T cell repertoires in COVID-19. Libraries were prepared by immunoSEQ multiplex PCR; TCRdb keeps only in-frame clonotypes and omits some of them. Among roughly 250,000 clones listed, over 75% were seen once. The TCR originated in a woman aged 18-35 years who had recovered from COVID-19. Material for sequencing was PBMCs or T cells enriched from blood (not recorded which).

DNA of the CDR3: TGCAGTGCTAGTAAGGGAGGAGACTCCTACGAGCAGTACTTC. It codes for CSASKGGDSYEQYF. The genes are TRBV20-1 and TRBJ2-7; D is possibly TRBD2 (6 bases). V was trimmed by 3 bases and J by 0 bases, leaving 12 bases between them. This CDR3 has 14 amino acids. Germline V CDR1 and CDR2: DFQATT, SNEGSKA (reference sequence).